The clone carrying this T cell receptor (beta chain) was seen repeatedly, ten times or more. The ends were cut back, 4 bases at V and 7 bases at J, with 10 bases in the middle. CDR1 is MGHRA and CDR2 is YSYEKL in the germline V gene. The CDR3 runs 13 residues. Cells sorted as Tregs were CD4+, CD25+ and CD127-/low. TCRdb analysed the 5' RACE reads with MiXCR anew, one entry per CDR3 protein. This table has 35,000 to 55,000 distinct CDR3 sequences, roughly 23% appearing once. The TCR comes from a female donor with breast cancer. The sequenced sample was Tregs sorted from a lymph node. This chain connects TRBV4-1 to TRBJ1-4, with D possibly being TRBD1 (5 bases). The CDR3 region is CASSPGGGEKLFF. The CDR3 DNA sequence: TGCGCCAGCAGCCCCGGCGGGGGTGAAAAACTGTTTTTT.